Below, 19 T cell receptor beta chains from the same sample are listed, as sequenced in a study of shared clonotypes between healthy human individuals. Assay: immunoSEQ multiplex PCR; the TCRdb copy retains only in-frame clones and omits some. The table lists about 550,000 clones, 95% to 96% of them singletons. Naive CD8 cells comprised CD45RO-negative, CCR7-positively selected cells, excluding terminally differentiated effector memory CD45RA+ cells. What was sequenced was naive CD8+ T cells sorted from blood. These receptors all stem from a woman aged 30 to 39 in good health.

The chain is built from TRBV5-8 and TRBJ2-5; D unresolved. The DNA end favors TRBJ2-7, so the J call may be wrong. This CDR3 has 14 amino acids. Germline V gene sequence: CDR1 SGHTS, CDR2 YDEGEE. CDR3 protein: CASSLSTVAYEQYF. CDR3 nucleotide sequence: TGTGCCAGCAGCTTGTCGACTGTTGCCTACGAGCAGTACTTC.

The rearrangement links TRBV9 to TRBJ2-7; 11 nucleotides align to TRBD1. V shed 2 bases and J 5 bases; nucleotides not matched to a gene: 6. The germline V gene encodes CDR1 SGDLS and CDR2 YYNGEE. The CDR3 has 15 amino acids. DNA of the CDR3: TGTGCCAGCAGCGTCTCGGACAGGGGGCGCCACGAGCAGTACTTC. It encodes CASSVSDRGRHEQYF.

The J gene is TRBJ2-1, the V gene TRBV28, with 7 bases that match TRBD1. After removal of 4 bases from V and 4 bases from J, the junction contained 7 bases not matched to a gene. Germline V CDR1 and CDR2: MDHEN, SYDVKM. The length of the CDR3 is 15 residues. For the CDR3, the DNA is TGTGCCAGCAGTTACTCGGGACAGCTATACAATGAGCAGTTCTTC. The encoded protein is CASSYSGQLYNEQFF.

The chain employs TRBV7-9 and TRBJ2-3, with D possibly being TRBD1 or TRBD2 (5 bases each). The germline V gene encodes CDR1 SEHNR and CDR2 FQNEAQ (reference sequence). There are 15 residues in the CDR3. V lost 4 bases and J 2 bases, leaving 13 bases between the germline ends. CDR3 sequence (DNA): TGTGCCAGCAGCTACGCCTTGGGGGACACAGATACGCAGTATTTT. Encoded protein: CASSYALGDTDTQYF.

This rearrangement joins TRBV7-9 to TRBJ2-1; the match to TRBD2 covers 9 bases. The CDR3 spans 16 residues. Per germline, CDR1 SEHNR and CDR2 FQNEAQ (reference sequence). Trimming cost V 2 bases and J 5 bases; bases outside gene matches: 7. The CDR3 DNA sequence: TGTGCCAGCAGCTTAATAGCGGGAGAGTCGGACAATGAGCAGTTCTTC. As protein: CASSLIAGESDNEQFF.

The chain uses TRBV29-1 and TRBJ1-2, with D possibly TRBD1 on 5 matching bases. The germline gives CDR1 SQVTM, CDR2 ANQGSEA. Trimming cost V 7 bases and J 5 bases, with 14 bases left between them. The CDR3 is 12 amino acids. The CDR3 here is CSAEETAYGYTF. The CDR3 nucleotides read TGCAGCGCCGAGGAGACAGCTTATGGCTACACCTTC.

The chain links TRBV4-2 to TRBJ1-5; D unclear. The CDR3 contains 13 residues. The V end was cut by 0 bases, the J end by 7 bases, with 7 bases between. Germline lookup yields CDR1 LGHNA and CDR2 YNFKEQ. CDR3 in amino acids: CASSQDVGQPQHF. The CDR3 coding sequence is TGTGCCAGCAGCCAAGATGTCGGGCAGCCCCAGCATTTT.

V and J are TRBV9 and TRBJ2-3; D might be TRBD1 (6 bases). Germline V CDR1 and CDR2: SGDLS, YYNGEE. CDR3 length: 14 residues. V lost 4 bases and J lost 0, with 9 bases in between. CDR3 in amino acids: CASSPTGSTDTQYF. The CDR3 region has the DNA TGTGCCAGCAGCCCGACAGGAAGCACAGATACGCAGTATTTT.

The chain joins TRBV13 to TRBJ2-5; D is possibly TRBD1 (5 bases). Germline V CDR1 and CDR2: PRHDT, FYEKMQ (reference sequence). The CDR3 totals 13 residues. V gave up 5 bases and J gave up 2 bases, with 9 bases separating them. CDR3 nucleotides: TGTGCCAGCAGCCCACAGGTACAAGAGACCCAGTACTTC. As protein: CASSPQVQETQYF.

V usage is TRBV25-1 and J usage is TRBJ2-7; possibly TRBD2 for D (6 bases). Per germline, CDR1 MGHDK and CDR2 SYGVNS. This CDR3 spans 14 amino acids. V shed 4 bases and J shed 1 base, with 11 bases lying between them. DNA for the CDR3: TGTGCCAGCAGTGCCCGGGACTCTTCCTACGAGCAGTACTTC. It specifies CASSARDSSYEQYF.

The rearrangement uses TRBV2 and TRBJ2-1, with 10 positions matching TRBD2. CDR3 length equals 16 residues. V shed 6 bases, J shed 5 bases, and the junction held 10 bases outside the gene matches. Germline assignment: CDR1 SNHLY and CDR2 FYNNEI. The chain's CDR3 is CASRFIAGGANNEQFF. The CDR3 DNA sequence: TGTGCCAGCAGATTCATAGCGGGAGGCGCAAACAATGAGCAGTTCTTC.

This chain connects TRBV29-1 to TRBJ2-3; no reliable D call. With 6 bases removed from V and 4 bases from J, the gap between germline ends came to 20 bases. The CDR3 loop spans 15 amino acids. In germline, CDR1 is SQVTM, CDR2 ANQGSEA. This chain's CDR3 is CSVGIGGFAPDTQYF. CDR3 DNA: TGCAGCGTAGGCATAGGTGGCTTTGCCCCAGATACGCAGTATTTT.

J is TRBJ2-2 and V is TRBV19; 10 bases match TRBD2. V lost 3 bases to trimming and J lost 1 base; unmatched junction nucleotides: 11. Germline-derived CDR1 and CDR2 are LNHDA and SQIVND (reference sequence). This CDR3 has 19 residues. CDR3 nucleotide sequence: TGTGCCAGTAGTATCCGTGGGTGGGCTAGCGGGAGGAACACCGGGGAGCTGTTTTTT. Encoded protein: CASSIRGWASGRNTGELFF.

The chain has TRBV19 and TRBJ2-4, with a weak D call TRBD1 (6 bases). There are 15 residues in the CDR3. CDR1 and CDR2 from the germline V gene are LNHDA and SQIVND (reference sequence). Deletions cut 0 bases from V and 5 bases from J, with 11 bases between. The CDR3, as DNA: TGTGCCAGTAGTATAGATCGGGGACATCAAAACATTCAGTACTTC. Its translation: CASSIDRGHQNIQYF. The full variable domain, rest sourced from reference TRBV19 and TRBJ2-4, is DGGITQSPKYLFRKEGQNVTLSCEQNLNHDAMYWYRQDPGQGLRLIYYSQIVNDFQKGDIAEGYSVSREKKESFPLTVTSAQKNPTAFYLCASSIDRGHQNIQYFGAGTRLSVL.

Only one count was recorded for this clone. This chain connects TRBV2 to TRBJ1-1, with TRBD1 matching over 8 bases. CDR1 and CDR2 (germline): SNHLY, FYNNEI. V dropped 4 bases and J dropped 5; count of bases not matched to a gene: 15. The CDR3 extends over 17 amino acids. The CDR3 is CASSVVPGGQGGTEAFF. CDR3 DNA: TGTGCCAGCAGTGTGGTTCCGGGAGGACAGGGCGGGACTGAAGCTTTCTTT.

The chain employs TRBV7-9 and TRBJ1-5; TRBD1 matches at 7 bases. The germline V gene encodes CDR1 SEHNR and CDR2 FQNEAQ (reference sequence). V dropped 5 bases and J dropped 7; count of bases not matched to a gene: 11. The CDR3 spans 15 residues. The CDR3 protein is CASSPTGVGEQPQHF. The CDR3, as DNA: TGTGCCAGCAGCCCCACAGGGGTGGGCGAGCAGCCCCAGCATTTT.

The chain employs TRBV27 and TRBJ2-7; 7 positions match TRBD1. From germline, CDR1 is MNHEY and CDR2 SMNVEV (reference sequence). The CDR3 has 13 amino acids. Trimming took 0 bases from V and 7 from J; bases not matched to a gene: 3. For the CDR3, the DNA is TGTGCCAGCAGTTTATCGGCAGGGGGAGAGCAGTACTTC. This codes for CASSLSAGGEQYF.

Only a few counts were recorded for this clone. This sequence joins TRBV7-9 and TRBJ1-1, with unresolved D. Germline CDR1 and CDR2: SEHNR and FQNEAQ (reference sequence). CDR3 size: 15 residues. V shed 1 base and J shed 0 bases, with 9 bases lying between them. The CDR3 DNA follows: TGTGCCAGCAGCTTAGGGGTGCGGCTGAACACTGAAGCTTTCTTT. Translation: CASSLGVRLNTEAFF.

V usage is TRBV7-9 and J usage is TRBJ1-1; D is undetermined. Germline assignment: CDR1 SEHNR and CDR2 FQNEAQ (reference sequence). Trimming took 5 bases from V and 3 from J, leaving 4 bases between them. This CDR3 is 11 amino acids long. The DNA for the CDR3 is TGTGCCAGCAGCGAATACACTGAAGCTTTCTTT. Encoded protein: CASSEYTEAFF.